This is a list of T cell receptor beta chains from one sample in a study of T cells after yellow fever vaccination. TCRdb re-called the 5' RACE reads through MiXCR, storing one row per CDR3 protein. The table has about 260,000 distinct CDR3 sequences, approximately 5.2% seen once. The source material was CD4+ T cells sorted from PBMCs, sampled on the day of the yellow fever booster vaccination. Every receptor here comes from a man aged 18 to 29 who received the YFV17D yellow fever vaccine. Both conserved end residues are trimmed from each CDR3.

CDR3 protein	V gene	J gene
ASSSFGGGGQDTQY	TRBV7-2	TRBJ2-3
ASSQGVLGTVPYEQY	TRBV4-3	TRBJ2-7
ASSSISRGGETQY	TRBV28	TRBJ2-5
ASSTYRGANTGELF	TRBV7-2	TRBJ2-2
ASSPYHLDAVANEQF	TRBV18	TRBJ2-1
AISGSGNTIY	TRBV10-3	TRBJ1-3
ASTRTGTRSGSPLH	TRBV9	TRBJ1-6
ASSLDSRVAF	TRBV5-1	TRBJ1-1
ASSYGREGNQPQH	TRBV6-6	TRBJ1-5
ASSLFFLERTDTQY	TRBV28	TRBJ2-3
ASSFRTVTEAF	TRBV6-5	TRBJ1-1
ASSYSQSSYEQY	TRBV6-5	TRBJ2-7
ASSFNPTRKQETQY	TRBV7-2	TRBJ2-5
ASSSPGGLNEQF	TRBV11-2	TRBJ2-1
ASSLGGGIVYDNTGELF	TRBV7-2	TRBJ2-2
ASTKTSGGYNEQF	TRBV19	TRBJ2-1
ASSQEKRGEETQY	TRBV4-2	TRBJ2-5
ASSQDVSGYNEQF	TRBV4-3	TRBJ2-1
ASSPGTSGGKTQY	TRBV3-1	TRBJ2-5
ASSVDGQRFEKLF	TRBV9	TRBJ1-4
ATSPRASKETQY	TRBV15	TRBJ2-5
ASSPPGTSNTGELF	TRBV5-1	TRBJ2-2
ASSPWAGTSGNTIY	TRBV12-3/TRBV12-4	TRBJ1-3
ASSPPSGLAGTFPGELF	TRBV12-3/TRBV12-4	TRBJ2-2
ASSLEARGGYT	TRBV5-1	TRBJ1-2
ASTGSGGALTDTQY	TRBV2	TRBJ2-3
ASRQGRTGELF	TRBV6-5	TRBJ2-2
SAMPLAAQGDTIY	TRBV20-1	TRBJ1-3
ASTGRGSYNEQF	TRBV7-2	TRBJ2-1
ASSYSRGAGEAF	TRBV6-5	TRBJ1-1
ASSRDRTQGETQY	TRBV4-2	TRBJ2-5
ASSLDAGLGGNTIY	TRBV5-1	TRBJ1-3
ASSSGTSGGTDTQY	TRBV12-3/TRBV12-4	TRBJ2-3